The 11 T cell receptor beta chains in this list originate from one sample, sequenced in a study of human T cells and chemical hapten exposure. TCRdb independently ran MiXCR on the RACE reads; one entry per CDR3 protein. The sample lists about 94,000 distinct CDR3 sequences, about 9.3% occurring once. Indicated time point: patch test 2, 6 weeks after DPC sensitization. Treatment given: therapeutic diphenylcyclopropenone sensitization with weekly scalp DPC. The sample here was whole blood, taken in connection with sensitization to the hapten diphenylcyclopropenone (DPC). The receptors originated from a woman aged 40 to 50 with alopecia areata. Some clones in this sample may be carry-over from other donors' samples.

The V call is TRBV4-1, the J call TRBJ1-2, with TRBD1 matching 8 bases. J gave up 2 bases and V 5 bases, and 10 bases lay outside the gene matches. Germline loops: CDR1 MGHRA, CDR2 YSYEKL. There are 16 residues in the CDR3. CDR3 in DNA: TGCGCCAGCAGCTATACGCCGGGACAGGCGAACTATGGCTACACCTTC. Its protein product is CASSYTPGQANYGYTF.

This clonotype was observed a few times. The chain carries TRBV29-1 and TRBJ1-2; D is possibly TRBD1 (6 bases). The CDR3 contains 12 residues. Deletions cut 7 bases from V and 3 bases from J, with 12 bases between. Germline values: CDR1 SQVTM, CDR2 ANQGSEA. The CDR3 DNA sequence: TGCAGCGCCGGGGACACCGACTATGGCTACACCTTC. Protein sequence: CSAGDTDYGYTF.

This clonotype has ten or more counts. The chain has TRBV20-1 and TRBJ2-1, with D perhaps matching TRBD2 (5 bases). Trimming pared 5 bases from V and 10 bases from J, leaving 15 bases between. CDR1 DFQATT and CDR2 SNEGSKA come from the germline V gene (reference sequence). The CDR3 spans 12 residues. The CDR3 sequence: CSAPPFKREQFF. DNA of the CDR3: TGCAGTGCTCCTCCTTTCAAGCGGGAGCAGTTCTTC.

This clonotype was counted ten times or more. This chain connects TRBV7-8 to TRBJ2-7; D unclear. The CDR3 covers 15 residues. Trimming pared 2 bases from V and 4 bases from J, leaving 15 bases between. CDR1 is SGHVS, CDR2 FQNEAQ, per germline. The DNA of the CDR3 is TGTGCCAGCAGCTTAACCCAACTCCGCCAGTACGAGCAGTACTTC. Protein sequence: CASSLTQLRQYEQYF.

This clonotype occurred a few times. The chain employs TRBV6-4 and TRBJ2-1, with 7 bases fitting TRBD2. CDR3 size: 11 residues. Losses at the gene ends were 6 bases for V and 15 bases for J; bases not matched to a gene: 8. The germline CDR1 and CDR2 sequences are MRHNA and SNTAGT. This CDR3 is CASRGAGSWFF. CDR3 DNA sequence: TGTGCCAGCAGGGGAGCGGGATCCTGGTTCTTC.

This clonotype appeared a few times. The chain is built from TRBV7-9 and TRBJ2-3; D is uncertain. The ends were cut back, 4 bases at V and 6 bases at J, with 14 bases in the middle. The CDR3 is made up of 14 amino acids. Germline values: CDR1 SEHNR, CDR2 FQNEAQ (reference sequence). The CDR3 coding sequence is TGTGCCAGCAGCTCGGACCCCCCCGAGGATACGCAGTATTTT. It translates to CASSSDPPEDTQYF.

This clonotype has just a few counts. A read error may produce the germline difference seen at one junction end. This chain joins TRBV20-1 and TRBJ2-1; possibly TRBD1 for D (6 bases). The CDR3 loop spans 15 amino acids. Germline V lookup: CDR1 DFQATT, CDR2 SNEGSKA (reference sequence). As DNA, the CDR3 is TGCAGTGCCAGAGACAGGTTTATGAGTTTAAATGAGCAGTTCTTC. This sequence encodes CSARDRFMSLNEQFF.

The chain joins TRBV4-2 to TRBJ2-7, with D uncertain. Germline CDR1 and CDR2: LGHNA and YNFKEQ. V was shortened by 0 bases and J by 4 bases, with 10 bases between the two germline ends. The CDR3 extends over 14 amino acids. CDR3 sequence reads: CASSQDLTKYEQYF. The CDR3 nucleotides read TGTGCCAGCAGCCAAGATCTGACAAAATACGAGCAGTACTTC.

The CDR3 region is CASSFFPGDEQYF. The DNA of the CDR3 is TGTGCCAGCAGTTTTTTTCCAGGGGACGAGCAGTACTTC. This rearrangement joins TRBV27 to TRBJ2-7; D perhaps matches TRBD1 (6 bases). Germline lookup yields CDR1 MNHEY and CDR2 SMNVEV (reference sequence). This CDR3 spans 13 amino acids. With 3 bases removed from V and 5 bases from J, the gap between germline ends came to 11 bases.

In this sample, this clonotype turned up many times. The chain carries TRBV28 and TRBJ1-1; D not resolved. CDR1 and CDR2 from the germline V gene are MDHEN and SYDVKM. V was pared by 4 bases and J by 1 base, with 16 bases between. This CDR3 is built from 16 residues. The CDR3 region has the DNA TGTGCCAGCAGTTCCCTTAAGATGGCTACGAACACTGAAGCTTTCTTT. Its protein product is CASSSLKMATNTEAFF. The whole variable domain, filled in from reference TRBV28 and TRBJ1-1, reads DVKVTQSSRYLVKRTGEKVFLECVQDMDHENMFWYRQDPGLGLRLIYFSYDVKMKEKGDIPEGYSVSREKKERFSLILESASTNQTSMYLCASSSLKMATNTEAFFGQGTRLTVV.

This clonotype was observed a few times. This chain links TRBV5-6 with TRBJ1-6; D is ambiguous. Germline CDR1 SGHDT, CDR2 YYEEEE. The CDR3 length is 16 residues. V lost 4 bases to trimming and J lost 5 bases, with 16 bases between them. The CDR3: CASSVRQGVNNSPLHF. In DNA form, the CDR3 reads TGTGCCAGCAGCGTCCGACAAGGTGTAAATAATTCACCCCTCCACTTT. The full variable domain, in which reference TRBV5-6 and TRBJ1-6 provide the parts outside the CDR3, is DAGVTQSPTHLIKTRGQQVTLRCSPKSGHDTVSWYQQALGQGPQFIFQYYEEEERQRGNFPDRFSGHQFPNYSSELNVNALLLGDSALYLCASSVRQGVNNSPLHFGNGTRLTVT.